Each of the 19 T cell receptor beta chains below was sequenced from the same sample in a study of blood T cell repertoires in COVID-19. The protocol was immunoSEQ multiplex PCR, while the TCRdb copy is restricted to in-frame clones and leaves out a portion. This table has about 270,000 clones, approximately 84% appearing once. The sequenced material came from peripheral blood. These receptors were obtained from a human donor with COVID-19, enrolled during active disease. The donor label of this sample is uncertain.

The chain combines TRBV6-5 with TRBJ1-5, with TRBD1 matching over 9 bases. CDR1 is MNHEY, CDR2 SVGAGI, per germline. This CDR3 region has 15 residues. V shed 5 bases, J shed 6 bases, and the junction held 8 bases outside the gene matches. As DNA, the CDR3 is TGTGCCAGCAGTCCGGGGACAGGGAGGGGTCAGCCCCAGCATTTT. Its protein product is CASSPGTGRGQPQHF.

The CDR3 sequence: CASSLLGAGRNEKLFF. Here the CDR3 DNA reads TGTGCCAGCAGTTTGCTTGGGGCAGGGCGTAATGAAAAACTGTTTTTT. This chain joins TRBV28 and TRBJ1-4, with a tentative D call TRBD1 (5 bases). V lost 3 bases, J lost 4 bases, and 15 bases lay in between. The CDR3 contains 16 residues. Germline assignment: CDR1 MDHEN and CDR2 SYDVKM.

This clone has more than one count but fewer than ten. This rearrangement joins TRBV5-1 to TRBJ1-2; the match to TRBD1 covers 11 bases. Looked up from germline, CDR1 is SGHRS and CDR2 is YFSETQ. The J segment lost 5 bases and the V segment lost 4 bases, leaving 7 bases of the junction unmatched. The CDR3 is 15 residues long. CDR3 protein: CASSTGQGVGYGYTF. As DNA, the CDR3 is TGCGCCAGCAGCACGGGACAGGGGGTAGGGTATGGCTACACCTTC. Together with reference TRBV5-1 and TRBJ1-2, the CDR3 gives the full variable domain: KAGVTQTPRYLIKTRGQQVTLSCSPISGHRSVSWYQQTPGQGLQFLFEYFSETQRNKGNFPGRFSGRQFSNSRSEMNVSTLELGDSALYLCASSTGQGVGYGYTFGSGTRLTVV.

This chain connects TRBV5-1 to TRBJ1-6, with TRBD1 identical over 7 bases. Per the germline V gene, CDR1 is SGHRS and CDR2 is YFSETQ. The CDR3 is 15 residues long. Germline trimming cut 3 bases from V and 5 bases from J; bases unmatched to any gene: 5. CDR3 in amino acids: CASSSGTVNNSPLHF. DNA for the CDR3: TGCGCCAGCAGCTCCGGGACAGTAAATAATTCACCCCTCCACTTT.

V and J are TRBV6-1 and TRBJ1-4; TRBD1 is a possible D gene (6 bases). Trimming cost V 1 base and J 7 bases, with 13 bases left between them. Germline V lookup: CDR1 MNHNS, CDR2 SASEGT. The CDR3 is 15 residues long. CDR3 residues: CASSEVRGTAEKLFF. Written as DNA, the CDR3 is TGTGCCAGCAGTGAAGTGAGGGGGACGGCTGAAAAACTGTTTTTT.

This chain uses TRBV28 with TRBJ2-7, with 7 bases that match TRBD1. The CDR3 is 14 residues long. Germline V gives CDR1 MDHEN, CDR2 SYDVKM. V shed 7 bases, J shed 2 bases, and the junction held 8 bases outside the gene matches. CDR3 sequence (DNA): TGTGCCAGCATTTCGACAGGGATGACCTACGAGCAGTACTTC. Translating gives CASISTGMTYEQYF.

The chain carries TRBV28 and TRBJ2-3; TRBD2 might be the D (6 bases). The CDR3 sequence is 17 residues long. Germline CDR1 reads MDHEN; CDR2 reads SYDVKM. Trimming pared 5 bases from V and 2 bases from J, leaving 20 bases between. The CDR3 is CASSTPFGRGDTDTQYF. The CDR3 nucleotides read TGTGCCAGCAGTACCCCTTTTGGGCGGGGTGACACAGATACGCAGTATTTT.

This chain links TRBV28 with TRBJ1-1; weak D call: TRBD1 (6 bases). V dropped 4 bases and J dropped 0 bases, with 12 bases sitting between them. The CDR3 contains 15 residues. Germline assignment: CDR1 MDHEN and CDR2 SYDVKM. In DNA form, the CDR3 reads TGTGCCAGCAGTTCGGGGGGCTTCATGAACACTGAAGCTTTCTTT. Amino acid sequence: CASSSGGFMNTEAFF.

V gene TRBV27 combines with J gene TRBJ2-1; no definite D call. Germline CDR1 is MNHEY and CDR2 is SMNVEV (reference sequence). The CDR3 runs to 15 residues. Trimming took off 5 bases at V and 0 bases at J, with 11 bases between the two ends. CDR3 residues: CASSPTLSSYNEQFF. CDR3 sequence (DNA): TGTGCCAGCAGTCCCACCTTGAGCTCCTACAATGAGCAGTTCTTC.

The gene calls are TRBV4-2 and TRBJ1-6; D unclear. Germline CDR1 and CDR2: LGHNA and YNFKEQ. There are 18 residues in the CDR3. With 0 bases removed from V and 4 bases from J, the gap between germline ends came to 16 bases. The CDR3 DNA sequence: TGTGCCAGCAGCCAAGAACCGGAGGGAGGGCTTTATAATTCACCCCTCCACTTT. It specifies CASSQEPEGGLYNSPLHF.

The rearrangement links TRBV11-3 to TRBJ2-1; D is perhaps TRBD2 (6 bases). Looked up from germline, CDR1 is SGHNT and CDR2 is YENEEA. The CDR3 contains 15 residues. V was shortened by 1 base and J by 9 bases, with 16 bases between the two germline ends. The DNA for the CDR3 is TGTGCCAGCAGCTTAGCCCGGGGGATCTTGTCTGAGCAGTTCTTC. It translates to CASSLARGILSEQFF.

This rearrangement joins TRBV10-3 to TRBJ1-1; 8 bases fit TRBD1. This CDR3 has 15 amino acids. Germline CDR1 and CDR2: ENHRY and SYGVKD. V dropped 2 bases and J dropped 3; count of bases not matched to a gene: 5. The CDR3 region is CAISEGQGRDTEAFF. The CDR3 region has the DNA TGTGCCATCAGTGAGGGACAGGGAAGGGACACTGAAGCTTTCTTT.

The V and J genes are TRBV15 and TRBJ2-3; possibly TRBD2 for D (6 bases). CDR3 length: 16 amino acids. Germline assignment: CDR1 LNHNV and CDR2 YYDKDF (reference sequence). The V end lost 1 base, the J end lost 1 base, and 12 bases lay between the germline ends. CDR3 DNA: TGTGCCACCAGCAGAGCGGTGGCTAGCGGCACAGATACGCAGTATTTT. Amino acid sequence: CATSRAVASGTDTQYF.

The J gene is TRBJ2-7, the V gene TRBV14; the match to TRBD2 covers 15 bases. V lost 4 bases and J lost 5; bases outside the gene matches: 6. CDR3 size: 16 residues. The germline V gene has CDR1 SGHDN and CDR2 FVKESK. This CDR3 reads CASSRGLAGGIDEQYF. CDR3 coding DNA: TGTGCCAGCAGCCGCGGACTAGCGGGAGGGATCGACGAGCAGTACTTC.

The chain couples TRBV7-2 to TRBJ2-3, with TRBD2 matching 11 bases. The J segment lost 5 bases and the V segment lost 4 bases, leaving 8 bases of the junction unmatched. Per germline, CDR1 SGHTA and CDR2 FQGNSA. The CDR3 extends over 16 amino acids. CDR3 region: CASSSLLAGGGDTQYF. The DNA for the CDR3 is TGTGCCAGCAGCTCCCTCCTAGCGGGAGGAGGAGATACGCAGTATTTT.

The J gene is TRBJ2-2, the V gene TRBV5-1; 8 bases line up with TRBD2. CDR3 length: 14 residues. Germline loops: CDR1 SGHRS, CDR2 YFSETQ. The ends lost 5 bases at V and 1 base at J; junction bases unmatched: 1. CDR3 sequence: CASSSGMNTGELFF. DNA for the CDR3: TGCGCCAGCAGTAGCGGGATGAACACCGGGGAGCTGTTTTTT. Full variable domain (remainder filled in from reference TRBV5-1 and TRBJ2-2): KAGVTQTPRYLIKTRGQQVTLSCSPISGHRSVSWYQQTPGQGLQFLFEYFSETQRNKGNFPGRFSGRQFSNSRSEMNVSTLELGDSALYLCASSSGMNTGELFFGEGSRLTVL.

The CDR3 reads CAWSVNTLRGPEQFF. The CDR3 nucleotides are TGTGCCTGGAGTGTAAACACGCTCAGGGGTCCTGAGCAGTTCTTC. This chain joins TRBV30 and TRBJ2-1, with D possibly matching TRBD1 (6 bases). There are 15 residues in the CDR3. The germline V and J ends were trimmed by 0 bases and 9 bases, with 18 bases remaining between them. CDR1 and CDR2 from the germline V gene are GTSNPN and SVGIG (reference sequence).

The chain links TRBV28 to TRBJ1-5; tentatively, D is TRBD1 (6 bases). The CDR3 is made up of 14 amino acids. The V and J ends lost 6 bases and 7 bases respectively, with 16 bases between them. Germline lookup yields CDR1 MDHEN and CDR2 SYDVKM. Here the CDR3 DNA reads TGTGCCAGCAGGCCCCCCAGGGGTCTACAGCCCCAGCATTTT. Protein product: CASRPPRGLQPQHF. Full variable domain (remainder filled in from reference TRBV28 and TRBJ1-5): DVKVTQSSRYLVKRTGEKVFLECVQDMDHENMFWYRQDPGLGLRLIYFSYDVKMKEKGDIPEGYSVSREKKERFSLILESASTNQTSMYLCASRPPRGLQPQHFGDGTRLSIL.

This rearrangement joins TRBV19 to TRBJ1-2; TRBD1 matches 7 bases. This CDR3 region has 14 residues. The germline V gene has CDR1 LNHDA and CDR2 SQIVND (reference sequence). Germline trimming cut 6 bases from V and 2 bases from J; bases unmatched to any gene: 6. The CDR3 sequence: CASSGTVENYGYTF. CDR3 DNA: TGTGCCAGTAGCGGGACAGTCGAGAACTATGGCTACACCTTC. Filled out from reference TRBV19 and TRBJ1-2, the complete variable domain reads DGGITQSPKYLFRKEGQNVTLSCEQNLNHDAMYWYRQDPGQGLRLIYYSQIVNDFQKGDIAEGYSVSREKKESFPLTVTSAQKNPTAFYLCASSGTVENYGYTFGSGTRLTVV.